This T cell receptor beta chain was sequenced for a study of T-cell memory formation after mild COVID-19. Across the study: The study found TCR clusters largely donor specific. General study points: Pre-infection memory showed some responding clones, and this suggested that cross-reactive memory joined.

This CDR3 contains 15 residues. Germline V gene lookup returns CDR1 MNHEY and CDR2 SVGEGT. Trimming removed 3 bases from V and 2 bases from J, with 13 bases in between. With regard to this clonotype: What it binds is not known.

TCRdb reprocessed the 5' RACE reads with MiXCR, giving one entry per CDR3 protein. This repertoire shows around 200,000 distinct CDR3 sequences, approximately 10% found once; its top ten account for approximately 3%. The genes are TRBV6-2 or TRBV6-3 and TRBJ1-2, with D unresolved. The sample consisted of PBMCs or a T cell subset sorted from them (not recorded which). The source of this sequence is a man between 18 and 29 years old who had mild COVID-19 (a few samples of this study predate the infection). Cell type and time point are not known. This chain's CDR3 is CASSYPKTPNYGYTF. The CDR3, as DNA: TGTGCCAGCAGTTATCCGAAGACGCCCAACTATGGCTACACCTTC.